A single sample gave rise to the 28 T cell receptor beta chains below, sequenced in a study of response to subunit inactivated influenza vaccine. TCRdb independently ran MiXCR on the RT-PCR reads; one entry per CDR3 protein. The sample carries over 800,000 distinct CDR3 sequences, around 21% recorded once. The source material was PBMCs from blood, sampled 4 to 6 days after vaccination. The receptor set was obtained from a man between 45 and 60 years old who received an inactivated influenza vaccine.

This clonotype was recorded many times. This sequence joins TRBV6-6 and TRBJ1-5; D remains unclear. The CDR3 is made up of 13 amino acids. CDR1 is MNHNY and CDR2 is SVGAGI in the germline V gene (reference sequence). V was pared by 2 bases and J by 2 bases, with 4 bases between. This chain's CDR3 is CASSYQGNQPQHF. The CDR3 nucleotides are TGTGCCAGCAGTTACCAGGGCAATCAGCCCCAGCATTTT.

This clonotype has more than one count but fewer than ten. V and J are TRBV7-2 and TRBJ2-5; TRBD1 matches at 8 bases. The CDR3 spans 14 residues. The junction had 4 bases not matched to a gene; V was cut back by 2 bases and J by 5 bases. The germline V gene encodes CDR1 SGHTA and CDR2 FQGNSA. The CDR3 DNA reads as TGTGCCAGCAGCTTACAGGGGGCGCGGGAGACCCAGTACTTC. It codes for CASSLQGARETQYF.

The V gene is TRBV30, the J gene TRBJ2-2; TRBD2 might be the D (6 bases). Germline V gene lookup returns CDR1 GTSNPN and CDR2 SVGIG (reference sequence). There are 17 residues in the CDR3. V was shortened by 2 bases and J by 3 bases, with 19 bases between the two germline ends. CDR3 amino acids: CAWSRSRDFLYTGELFF. The DNA of the CDR3 is TGTGCCTGGAGTCGGTCCCGGGACTTTCTCTACACCGGGGAGCTGTTTTTT.

This clonotype was seen only a few times. This chain links TRBV6-1 with TRBJ2-7; D gene uncertain. Germline-derived CDR1 and CDR2 are MNHNS and SASEGT. The V gene lost 3 bases and the J gene lost 2 bases, with 11 bases spanning the gap. The CDR3 sequence is 14 residues long. CDR3: CASSDRATAYEQYF. DNA of the CDR3: TGTGCCAGCAGTGACCGGGCCACCGCCTACGAGCAGTACTTC.

This clonotype has more than one count but fewer than ten. The rearrangement joins TRBV3-1 to TRBJ1-6; D remains unclear. V shed 0 bases and J shed 8 bases, with 5 bases lying between them. Germline loops: CDR1 LGHDT, CDR2 YNNKEL (reference sequence). This CDR3 has 13 amino acids. In DNA form, the CDR3 reads TGTGCCAGCAGCCAAGAATCCGATTCACCCCTCCACTTT. It encodes CASSQESDSPLHF.

The chain carries TRBV4-1 and TRBJ2-5, with TRBD1 identical over 7 bases. This CDR3 region has 15 residues. The trim removed 1 base at V and 0 bases at J, leaving 2 bases unmatched. CDR1 is MGHRA, CDR2 YSYEKL, per germline. The DNA for the CDR3 is TGCGCCAGCAGCCAAGGTGACAGGGACCAAGAGACCCAGTACTTC. This gives the protein CASSQGDRDQETQYF.

J is TRBJ1-5 and V is TRBV2; D uncertain. The CDR3 sequence is 14 residues long. CDR1 is SNHLY and CDR2 is FYNNEI in the germline V gene. The ends were cut back, 1 base at V and 1 base at J, with 5 bases in the middle. The CDR3 DNA reads as TGTGCCAGCAGTGAAGTGAGCAGCAATCAGCCCCAGCATTTT. This codes for CASSEVSSNQPQHF.

This clonotype was picked up a small number of times. The rearrangement uses TRBV3-1 and TRBJ2-1, with 10 positions matching TRBD2. CDR1 and CDR2 from the germline V gene are LGHDT and YNNKEL (reference sequence). The ends lost 3 bases at V and 15 bases at J; junction bases unmatched: 11. This CDR3 comprises 14 residues. The CDR3 loop reads CASSQGAGGPIWFF. CDR3 in DNA: TGTGCCAGCAGCCAGGGAGCGGGGGGGCCTATTTGGTTCTTC.

This sequence joins TRBV6-2 or TRBV6-3 and TRBJ2-1; TRBD1 matches 9 bases. Germline V lookup: CDR1 MNHEY, CDR2 SVGEGT. The CDR3 covers 14 residues. Unmatched junction bases numbered 3, after V lost 2 bases and J lost 7 bases. Written as DNA, the CDR3 is TGTGCCAGCAGTTACGGGACAGGGAAGAATGAGCAGTTCTTC. It specifies CASSYGTGKNEQFF.

The chain links TRBV5-1 to TRBJ2-7; TRBD2 matches at 9 bases. The V segment lost 5 bases and the J segment 5 bases; nucleotides outside the gene matches: 11. CDR1 SGHRS and CDR2 YFSETQ come from the germline V gene. The CDR3 covers 15 residues. CDR3: CASRPRTSVGNEQYF. The CDR3 nucleotides are TGCGCCAGCAGGCCCCGGACTAGCGTTGGAAACGAGCAGTACTTC.

This clonotype was picked up a small number of times. The chain combines TRBV29-1 with TRBJ1-1, with TRBD1 matching over 8 bases. Germline-derived CDR1 and CDR2 are SQVTM and ANQGSEA. This CDR3 region has 13 residues. J was trimmed by 4 bases and V by 6 bases; bases with no gene match: 7. In DNA form, the CDR3 reads TGCAGCGTCCTATGGGACAGGCGCACTGAAGCTTTCTTT. Amino acids: CSVLWDRRTEAFF.

The V gene is TRBV20-1, the J gene TRBJ2-2; the D gene could be TRBD1 or TRBD2 (5 bases each). The CDR3 sequence is 15 residues long. Trimming removed 3 bases from V and 0 bases from J, with 11 bases in between. The germline CDR1 and CDR2 sequences are DFQATT and SNEGSKA (reference sequence). For the CDR3, the DNA is TGCAGTGCTAGGGTGGGGGTTCCGAACACCGGGGAGCTGTTTTTT. It translates to CSARVGVPNTGELFF.

J is TRBJ2-4 and V is TRBV4-2; TRBD2 is a possible D gene (6 bases). Germline-derived CDR1 and CDR2 are LGHNA and YNFKEQ. This CDR3 region has 14 residues. Between the trimmed V and J ends, which lost 1 base and 6 bases, there was a span of 10 bases. The chain's CDR3 is CASSQGGVGNIQYF. The CDR3 bases are TGTGCCAGCAGCCAAGGCGGGGTGGGAAACATTCAGTACTTC.

The chain uses TRBV5-1 and TRBJ2-1; TRBD2 might be the D (6 bases). CDR1 is SGHRS and CDR2 is YFSETQ in the germline V gene. V was shortened by 0 bases and J by 4 bases, with 14 bases between the two germline ends. The CDR3 totals 16 residues. Here the CDR3 reads CASSLESWGVYNEQFF. CDR3 coding DNA: TGCGCCAGCAGCTTGGAAAGTTGGGGGGTTTACAATGAGCAGTTCTTC.

This clonotype was observed a handful of times. The chain couples TRBV12-3 or TRBV12-4 to TRBJ2-1, with D possibly being TRBD1 or TRBD2 (6 bases each). Trimming removed 3 bases from V and 8 bases from J, with 17 bases in between. This CDR3 is 15 amino acids long. The CDR3 DNA follows: TGTGCCAGCAGTTTGGGGGGCCTGGGTGGAGATGAGCAGTTCTTC. Translation gives CASSLGGLGGDEQFF.

This clonotype has a count of ten or more. This chain connects TRBV6-6 to TRBJ2-7; no clear D. Looked up from germline, CDR1 is MNHNY and CDR2 is SVGAGI (reference sequence). The CDR3 is 12 residues long. V was cut by 5 bases and J by 4 bases, with 9 bases left in between. Here the CDR3 reads CASSPAAYEQYF. The DNA for the CDR3 is TGTGCCAGCAGTCCCGCGGCGTACGAGCAGTACTTC.

In this sample, this clonotype turned up a few times. The rearrangement links TRBV7-2 to TRBJ2-1; the D gene is possibly TRBD1 (6 bases). The CDR3 loop spans 16 amino acids. Germline-derived CDR1 and CDR2 are SGHTA and FQGNSA. The V gene lost 2 bases and the J gene lost 0 bases, with 11 bases spanning the gap. CDR3 DNA: TGTGCCAGCAGCTTACAGGGGTGGGGCTCCTACAATGAGCAGTTCTTC. Amino acid sequence: CASSLQGWGSYNEQFF.

Note on this clonotype: As the CDR3 is not closed by the conserved phenylalanine or tryptophan, this likely results from a read error. The chain employs TRBV9 and TRBJ1-2; a weak D match, TRBD1 (6 bases). The CDR3 extends over 15 amino acids. Germline assignment: CDR1 SGDLS and CDR2 YYNGEE. Trimming took off 3 bases at V and 0 bases at J, with 12 bases between the two ends. In DNA form, the CDR3 reads TGTGCCAGCAGCGCGGCGGACAGTGCTAACTATGGCTACACCCTC. Residues: CASSAADSANYGYTL.

This clonotype was observed a handful of times. This chain joins TRBV6-1 and TRBJ2-7; D perhaps matches TRBD2 (6 bases). Germline V lookup: CDR1 MNHNS, CDR2 SASEGT. Trimming left V 6 bases short and J 2 bases short, with 14 bases between. CDR3 length equals 14 residues. DNA of the CDR3: TGTGCCAGCAGCCGACTAGGTCCGACCTACGAGCAGTACTTC. It encodes CASSRLGPTYEQYF.

V is TRBV12-3 or TRBV12-4 and J is TRBJ2-7; no reliable D call. V lost 8 bases to trimming and J lost 2 bases, with 13 bases between them. This CDR3 has 13 residues. CDR3 nucleotide sequence: TGTGCCAGCTCGGTGTTAGCCCCCTACGAGCAGTACTTC. Translating it yields CASSVLAPYEQYF.

The chain carries TRBV13 and TRBJ2-7; TRBD1 agrees at 12 bases. The germline V gene has CDR1 PRHDT and CDR2 FYEKMQ (reference sequence). V was pared by 2 bases and J by 6 bases, with 8 bases of the junction left unmatched. This CDR3 contains 16 residues. CDR3 nucleotides: TGTGCCAGCAGCTTATTAGCGGGACAGGGGGCCCTCGAGCAGTACTTC. Protein product: CASSLLAGQGALEQYF.

This sequence joins TRBV7-2 and TRBJ2-3; 7 bases line up with TRBD2. CDR1 and CDR2 from the germline V gene are SGHTA and FQGNSA. The CDR3 totals 13 residues. J gave up 6 bases and V 4 bases, and 4 bases lay outside the gene matches. CDR3 amino acids: CASSSLLADTQYF. The CDR3 DNA is TGTGCCAGCAGCTCGCTACTAGCGGATACGCAGTATTTT.

This clonotype was detected only a few times. This chain links TRBV5-1 with TRBJ2-6; 8 positions match TRBD1. Germline V gives CDR1 SGHRS, CDR2 YFSETQ. The V gene end was trimmed by 3 bases and the J gene end by 4 bases; junction bases not matched to a gene: 3. The CDR3 length is 15 residues. The CDR3 region has the DNA TGCGCCAGCAGCTCGACAGGGGACGGGGCCAACGTCCTGACTTTC. It is translated as CASSSTGDGANVLTF.

The chain links TRBV11-2 to TRBJ2-7; the D gene is possibly TRBD1 (5 bases). The germline CDR1 and CDR2 sequences are SGHAT and FQNNGV. CDR3 length equals 13 residues. With 2 bases removed from V and 6 bases from J, the gap between germline ends came to 11 bases. The CDR3 loop reads CASSLQGTGEQYF. DNA of the CDR3: TGTGCCAGCAGCTTACAGGGAACTGGCGAGCAGTACTTC.

The CDR3 coding sequence is TGCGCCAGCAGCCATACGGGAGGTTCAGAGACCCAGTACTTC. It is translated as CASSHTGGSETQYF. V is TRBV4-3 and J is TRBJ2-5; 7 positions match TRBD2. Germline V lookup: CDR1 LGHNA, CDR2 YSLEER. This CDR3 spans 14 amino acids. Trimming removed 3 bases from V and 4 bases from J; junction bases left unmatched: 5.

In its sample, this clonotype was seen a few times. The chain combines TRBV7-3 with TRBJ2-2; 8 positions match TRBD2. The CDR3 is 15 residues long. Trimming took 5 bases from V and 4 from J; bases not matched to a gene: 6. From germline, CDR1 is SGHTA and CDR2 FQGTGA. CDR3 protein: CASSPQRESTGELFF. The DNA for the CDR3 is TGTGCCAGCAGCCCCCAGCGGGAGAGCACCGGGGAGCTGTTTTTT.

V usage is TRBV11-2 and J usage is TRBJ2-1; D perhaps matches TRBD1 (6 bases). The V and J ends lost 4 bases and 4 bases respectively, with 23 bases between them. Germline V lookup: CDR1 SGHAT, CDR2 FQNNGV. The CDR3 has 18 residues. The CDR3 coding sequence is TGTGCCAGCAGCTCCGTTCCCCCAGGGGCCTTAGTTTACAATGAGCAGTTCTTC. Its translation is CASSSVPPGALVYNEQFF.

This clonotype appeared a few times. This chain connects TRBV20-1 to TRBJ1-1; perhaps TRBD1 as D (5 bases). The CDR3 extends over 13 amino acids. V was shortened by 6 bases and J by 3 bases, with 14 bases between the two germline ends. Germline lookup yields CDR1 DFQATT and CDR2 SNEGSKA (reference sequence). This CDR3 reads CSAARGVDTEAFF. CDR3 nucleotide sequence: TGCAGTGCAGCCCGGGGGGTTGACACTGAAGCTTTCTTT.